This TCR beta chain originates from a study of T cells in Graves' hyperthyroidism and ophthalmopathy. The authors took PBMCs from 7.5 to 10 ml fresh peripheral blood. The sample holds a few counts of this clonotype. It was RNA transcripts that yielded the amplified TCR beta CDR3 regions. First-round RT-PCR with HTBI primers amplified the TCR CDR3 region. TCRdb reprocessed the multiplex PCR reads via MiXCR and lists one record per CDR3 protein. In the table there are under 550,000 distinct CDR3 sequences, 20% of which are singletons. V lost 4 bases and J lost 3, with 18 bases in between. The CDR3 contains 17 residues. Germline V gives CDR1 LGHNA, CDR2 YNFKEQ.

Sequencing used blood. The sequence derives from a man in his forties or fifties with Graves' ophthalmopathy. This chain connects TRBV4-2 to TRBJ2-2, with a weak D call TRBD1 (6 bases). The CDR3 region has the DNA TGTGCCAGCAGCCCCGGTCATACCGAGGGGGACACCGGGGAGCTGTTTTTT. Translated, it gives CASSPGHTEGDTGELFF.